Each of the 17 T cell receptor beta chains below was sequenced from the same sample in a study of regulatory T cells in long-lasting Graves disease. The time point was: newly diagnosed GD, antithyroid drugs for less than 3 months. After RNA was extracted from PBMCs, the TCR library was made from it. Libraries of TCR beta came from iRepertoire HTBI primers plus Arm-PCR of CDR3 regions. TCRdb re-derived calls from the multiplex PCR reads in MiXCR, one entry per CDR3 protein. The table records 400,000 to 500,000 distinct CDR3 sequences, 12% to 15% of them present only once. The data were also submitted as part of a second study, on T cells in Graves' hyperthyroidism and ophthalmopathy.

This specimen consisted of peripheral blood mononuclear cells (PBMCs), obtained at new diagnosis, from a patient treated with antithyroid drugs. These receptors originate from a woman in her forties or fifties with Graves disease.

Many counts were recorded for this clonotype. The CDR3 coding sequence is TGTGCCAGCAGCTTTCTGGGGGGCCCCACAGATACGCAGTATTTT. Amino acids: CASSFLGGPTDTQYF. The chain combines TRBV7-3 with TRBJ2-3; D might be TRBD1 or TRBD2, each matching 6 bases. Trimming removed 3 bases at V and 2 bases at J, with 12 bases between. This CDR3 region has 15 residues. Germline-derived CDR1 and CDR2 are SGHTA and FQGTGA.

The V call is TRBV6-2 or TRBV6-3, the J call TRBJ2-2; TRBD1 aligns across 11 bases. This CDR3 is 17 amino acids long. Germline V gene sequence: CDR1 MNHEY, CDR2 SVGEGT. Losses at the gene ends were 7 bases for V and 6 bases for J; bases not matched to a gene: 13. The CDR3 DNA is TGTGCCAGCACCACACTGGTCCGGACAGGGGGCTCCGGGGAGCTGTTTTTT. Translation gives CASTTLVRTGGSGELFF.

This clonotype was seen repeatedly, ten times or more. The J gene is TRBJ2-2, the V gene TRBV2, with 8 bases that match TRBD1. The V and J ends lost 4 bases and 7 bases, in that order; junction bases with no gene match: 8. The germline V gene encodes CDR1 SNHLY and CDR2 FYNNEI. The CDR3 extends over 15 amino acids. CDR3: CASSGISGGVGELFF. CDR3 DNA sequence: TGTGCCAGCAGTGGGATTTCAGGGGGCGTCGGGGAGCTGTTTTTT.

As for this clonotype: One end of the junction does not line up with germline, which may come from a read error. The chain is built from TRBV28 and TRBJ1-2; D is ambiguous. The CDR3 runs 13 residues. The germline CDR1 and CDR2 sequences are MDHEN and SYDVKM. CDR3 residues: CASIRRPDYGHTF. CDR3 in DNA: TGTGCCAGCATAAGGAGGCCAGACTATGGCCACACCTTC.

This clonotype was recorded many times. The rearrangement joins TRBV2 to TRBJ1-1; the D gene is possibly TRBD1 (6 bases). The CDR3 spans 15 residues. Germline values: CDR1 SNHLY, CDR2 FYNNEI. Trimming removed 8 bases at V and 2 bases at J, with 18 bases between. For the CDR3, the DNA is TGTGCCAGCTTGTGGGCAGGGGCAGCTAACACTGAAGCTTTCTTT. This gives the protein CASLWAGAANTEAFF. The full variable domain, with the rest looked up from reference TRBV2 and TRBJ1-1, is EPEVTQTPSHQVTQMGQEVILRCVPISNHLYFYWYRQILGQKVEFLVSFYNNEISEKSEIFDDQFSVERPDGSNFTLKIRSTKLEDSAMYFCASLWAGAANTEAFFGQGTRLTVV.

This clonotype was observed at least ten times. V and J are TRBV18 and TRBJ1-1; TRBD1 might be the D (5 bases). Germline lookup yields CDR1 KGHSH and CDR2 LQKENI. V gave up 2 bases and J gave up 2 bases, with 18 bases separating them. CDR3 length: 17 residues. This CDR3 reads CASSPEGRVQPNTEAFF. The CDR3 DNA reads as TGTGCCAGCTCACCAGAGGGCAGGGTCCAACCCAACACTGAAGCTTTCTTT.

The chain recombines TRBV30 with TRBJ2-2, with 9 bases that match TRBD1. Germline CDR1 is GTSNPN and CDR2 is SVGIG (reference sequence). Losses at the gene ends were 0 bases for V and 4 bases for J; bases not matched to a gene: 0. The CDR3 totals 14 residues. CDR3 loop: CAWSVTGGTGELFF. CDR3 nucleotides: TGTGCCTGGAGTGTGACAGGGGGCACCGGGGAGCTGTTTTTT.

This clonotype came up many times. The chain carries TRBV7-3 and TRBJ2-6; D is undetermined. CDR1 is SGHTA and CDR2 is FQGTGA in the germline V gene. This CDR3 has 15 amino acids. V was trimmed by 5 bases and J by 0 bases, leaving 8 bases between them. CDR3 coding DNA: TGTGCCAGCAGCCCAGCTGGCTCTGGGGCCAACGTCCTGACTTTC. Amino acid sequence: CASSPAGSGANVLTF.

This clonotype has ten or more counts. The CDR3, as DNA: TGTGCCAGCAGTTATAGGCTAAAGGTTAGGGCCGGGACCTACGAGCAGTACTTC. Its translation: CASSYRLKVRAGTYEQYF. J is TRBJ2-7 and V is TRBV28; a possible D gene is TRBD2 (5 bases). Trimming took 4 bases from V and 2 from J, leaving 24 bases between them. This CDR3 has 18 residues. The germline V gene has CDR1 MDHEN and CDR2 SYDVKM. Filled out from reference TRBV28 and TRBJ2-7, the complete variable domain reads DVKVTQSSRYLVKRTGEKVFLECVQDMDHENMFWYRQDPGLGLRLIYFSYDVKMKEKGDIPEGYSVSREKKERFSLILESASTNQTSMYLCASSYRLKVRAGTYEQYFGPGTRLTVT.

This clonotype has more than one count but fewer than ten. This chain connects TRBV3-1 to TRBJ1-6; D call uncertain. Trimming removed 0 bases at V and 10 bases at J, with 7 bases between. The CDR3 is 13 amino acids. CDR1 and CDR2 (germline): LGHDT, YNNKEL (reference sequence). The DNA for the CDR3 is TGTGCCAGCAGCCAAGATTCGATCTCACCCCTCCACTTT. It is translated as CASSQDSISPLHF.

This clonotype was observed at least ten times. This chain connects TRBV11-2 to TRBJ2-7; unclear D gene. V was pared by 5 bases and J by 6 bases, with 8 bases between. CDR3 length: 11 amino acids. CDR1 is SGHAT, CDR2 FQNNGV, per germline. CDR3 protein: CASSTRTEQYF. As DNA, the CDR3 is TGTGCCAGCAGCACGAGGACCGAGCAGTACTTC.

As regards this clonotype: A much larger clone sits a single nucleotide away, making a read error possible. The V gene is TRBV3-1, the J gene TRBJ2-3; D ambiguous. V was trimmed by 1 base and J by 11 bases, leaving 19 bases between them. Germline-derived CDR1 and CDR2 are LGHDT and YNNKEL (reference sequence). There are 15 residues in the CDR3. CDR3 sequence reads: CASSQGARTANRQYF. The DNA of the CDR3 is TGTGCCAGCAGCCAAGGGGCGCGGACGGCGAATAGGCAGTATTTT.

This clonotype was counted at least ten times. The genes are TRBV7-3 and TRBJ2-1; the D call may be TRBD1 or TRBD2 (6 bases each). The DNA end favors TRBJ2-5, so the J call may be wrong. The germline V gene encodes CDR1 SGHTA and CDR2 FQGTGA. CDR3 size: 14 residues. The CDR3 sequence: CASSLLGGAETQYF. The DNA for the CDR3 is TGTGCCAGCAGCTTATTGGGGGGCGCGGAGACCCAGTACTTC.

A word on this clonotype: The likely explanation is a read error, given a far larger clone one base away. V usage is TRBV5-1 and J usage is TRBJ2-5, with no clear D. CDR3 length equals 14 residues. V dropped 1 base and J dropped 11 bases, with 18 bases sitting between them. The germline CDR1 and CDR2 sequences are SGHRS and YFSETQ. CDR3 amino acids: CASSLLWSYNEQYF. The CDR3 nucleotides are TGCGCCAGCAGCTTGCTCTGGTCCTACAATGAGCAGTACTTC.

This clonotype was recorded a few times. The chain recombines TRBV4-1 with TRBJ1-5; D not certain. The V gene lost 2 bases and the J gene lost 4 bases, with 12 bases spanning the gap. Germline-derived CDR1 and CDR2 are MGHRA and YSYEKL. This CDR3 has 15 amino acids. As DNA, the CDR3 is TGCGCCAGCAGCCAATACGCGGGGAATAATCAGCCCCAGCATTTT. Encoded protein: CASSQYAGNNQPQHF.

This clonotype occurred many times. The chain combines TRBV12-5 with TRBJ1-1; D is perhaps TRBD1 (5 bases). Germline CDR1 reads LGHNT; CDR2 reads FRNRAP. The CDR3 is 14 amino acids. Trimming took off 2 bases at V and 4 bases at J, with 11 bases between the two ends. The CDR3 bases are TGTGCTAGTGGTTTGACCGGGGGAATCACTGAAGCTTTCTTT. Translated, it gives CASGLTGGITEAFF.

This clonotype was seen ten or more times. V gene TRBV5-1 combines with J gene TRBJ2-5; D is perhaps TRBD1 (6 bases). The V end lost 1 base, the J end lost 5 bases, and 15 bases lay between the germline ends. The CDR3 sequence is 15 residues long. CDR1 and CDR2 (germline): SGHRS, YFSETQ. CDR3 DNA: TGCGCCAGCAGCTTGCAGGGCAGGGGTGACGAGACCCAGTACTTC. This translates into CASSLQGRGDETQYF.